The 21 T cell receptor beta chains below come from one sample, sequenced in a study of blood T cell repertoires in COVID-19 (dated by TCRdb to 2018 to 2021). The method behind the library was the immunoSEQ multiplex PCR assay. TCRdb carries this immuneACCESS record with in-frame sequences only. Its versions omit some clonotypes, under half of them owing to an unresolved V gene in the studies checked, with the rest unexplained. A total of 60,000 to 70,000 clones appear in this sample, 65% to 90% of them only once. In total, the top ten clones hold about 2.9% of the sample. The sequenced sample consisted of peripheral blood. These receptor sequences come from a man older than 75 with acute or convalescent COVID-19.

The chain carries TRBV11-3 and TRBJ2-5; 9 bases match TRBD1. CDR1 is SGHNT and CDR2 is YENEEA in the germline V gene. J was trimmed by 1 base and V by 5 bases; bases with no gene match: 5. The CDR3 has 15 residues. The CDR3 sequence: CASSPLTGGQETQYF. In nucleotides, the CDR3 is TGTGCCAGCAGCCCCTTGACAGGGGGCCAAGAGACCCAGTACTTC. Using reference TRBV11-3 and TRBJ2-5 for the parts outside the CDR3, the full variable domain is EAGVVQSPRYKIIEKKQPVAFWCNPISGHNTLYWYLQNLGQGPELLIRYENEEAVDDSQLPKDRFSAERLKGVDSTLKIQPAELGDSAVYLCASSPLTGGQETQYFGPGTRLLVL.

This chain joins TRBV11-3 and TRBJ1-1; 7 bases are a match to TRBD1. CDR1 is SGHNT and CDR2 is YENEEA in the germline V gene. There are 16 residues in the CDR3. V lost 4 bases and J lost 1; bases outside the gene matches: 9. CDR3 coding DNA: TGTGCCAGCAGCTCGGGTACAGGGGCAGGGAACACTGAAGCTTTCTTT. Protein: CASSSGTGAGNTEAFF.

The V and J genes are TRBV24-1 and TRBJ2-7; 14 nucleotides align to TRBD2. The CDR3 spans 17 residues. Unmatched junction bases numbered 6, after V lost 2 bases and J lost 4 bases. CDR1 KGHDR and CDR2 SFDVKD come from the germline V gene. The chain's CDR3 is CATSDSGLAGERYEQYF. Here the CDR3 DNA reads TGTGCCACCAGTGATTCGGGACTAGCGGGAGAACGGTACGAGCAGTACTTC.

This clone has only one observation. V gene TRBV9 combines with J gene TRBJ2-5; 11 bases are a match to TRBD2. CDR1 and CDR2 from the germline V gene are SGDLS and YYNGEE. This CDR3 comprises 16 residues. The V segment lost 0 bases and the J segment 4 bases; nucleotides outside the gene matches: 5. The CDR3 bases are TGTGCCAGCAGCGTAGCGCCACTAGCGGGAGCAGAGACCCAGTACTTC. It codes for CASSVAPLAGAETQYF.

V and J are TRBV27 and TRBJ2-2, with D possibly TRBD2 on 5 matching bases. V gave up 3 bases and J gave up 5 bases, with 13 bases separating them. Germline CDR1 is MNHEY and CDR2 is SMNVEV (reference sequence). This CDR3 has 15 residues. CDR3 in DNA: TGTGCCAGCAGTTTTCGGGGTGGTGCTACCGGGGAGCTGTTTTTT. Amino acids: CASSFRGGATGELFF.

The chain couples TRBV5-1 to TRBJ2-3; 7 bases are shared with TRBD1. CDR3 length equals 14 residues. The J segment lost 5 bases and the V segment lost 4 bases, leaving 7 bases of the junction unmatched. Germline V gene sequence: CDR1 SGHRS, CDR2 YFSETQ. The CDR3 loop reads CASSAGGLGDTQYF. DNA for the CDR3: TGCGCCAGCAGCGCAGGGGGTTTAGGAGATACGCAGTATTTT.

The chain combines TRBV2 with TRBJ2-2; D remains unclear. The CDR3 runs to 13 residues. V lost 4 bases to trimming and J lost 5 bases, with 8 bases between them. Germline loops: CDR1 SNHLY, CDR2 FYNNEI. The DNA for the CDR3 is TGTGCCAGCAGTGTTCGAGCTACCGGGGAGCTGTTTTTT. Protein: CASSVRATGELFF.

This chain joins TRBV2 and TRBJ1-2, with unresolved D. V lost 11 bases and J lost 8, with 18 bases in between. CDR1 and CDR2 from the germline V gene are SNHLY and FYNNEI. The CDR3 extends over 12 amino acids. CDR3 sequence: CASRAQVTGYTF. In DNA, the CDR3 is TGTGCCTCACGTGCCCAGGTTACCGGCTACACCTTC.

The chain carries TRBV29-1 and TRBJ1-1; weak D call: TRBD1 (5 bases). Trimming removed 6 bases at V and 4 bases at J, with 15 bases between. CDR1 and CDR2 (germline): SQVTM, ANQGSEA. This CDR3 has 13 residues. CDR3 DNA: TGCAGCGTCGTCCGGGGGACGACCACTGAAGCTTTCTTT. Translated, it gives CSVVRGTTTEAFF. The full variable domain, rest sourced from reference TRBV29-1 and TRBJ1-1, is SAVISQKPSRDICQRGTSLTIQCQVDSQVTMMFWYRQQPGQSLTLIATANQGSEATYESGFVIDKFPISRPNLTFSTLTVSNMSPEDSSIYLCSVVRGTTTEAFFGQGTRLTVV.

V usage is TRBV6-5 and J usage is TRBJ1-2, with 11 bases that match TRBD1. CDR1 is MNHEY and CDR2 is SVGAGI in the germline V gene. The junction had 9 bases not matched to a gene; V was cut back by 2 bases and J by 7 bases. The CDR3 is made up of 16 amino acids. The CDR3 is CASSYGTGGRATGYTF. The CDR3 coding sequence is TGTGCCAGCAGTTACGGGACAGGGGGGCGCGCGACTGGCTACACCTTC.

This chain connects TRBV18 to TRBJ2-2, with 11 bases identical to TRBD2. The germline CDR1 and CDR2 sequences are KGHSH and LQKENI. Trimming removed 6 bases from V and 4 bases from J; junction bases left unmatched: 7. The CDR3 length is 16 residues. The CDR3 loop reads CASSRTSGSGTGELFF. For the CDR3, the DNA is TGTGCCAGCTCGCGAACTAGCGGGAGCGGCACCGGGGAGCTGTTTTTT.

The CDR3 sequence: CASSRPSRESPLHF. CDR3 DNA: TGTGCCAGCAGCCGACCCTCCAGGGAATCACCCCTCCACTTT. V and J are TRBV28 and TRBJ1-6; TRBD1 might be the D (5 bases). There are 14 residues in the CDR3. V lost 6 bases and J lost 10, with 16 bases in between. Per the germline V gene, CDR1 is MDHEN and CDR2 is SYDVKM.

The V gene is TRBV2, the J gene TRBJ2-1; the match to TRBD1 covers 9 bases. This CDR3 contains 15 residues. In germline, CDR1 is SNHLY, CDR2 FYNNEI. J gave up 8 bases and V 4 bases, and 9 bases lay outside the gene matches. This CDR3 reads CASSVQAGQGHEQFF. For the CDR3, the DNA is TGTGCCAGCAGTGTCCAAGCGGGACAGGGCCATGAGCAGTTCTTC.

The CDR3 sequence: CASSRLAGEKTDTQYF. The CDR3 coding sequence is TGTGCCAGCAGCCGACTAGCGGGAGAGAAGACAGATACGCAGTATTTT. The chain links TRBV7-9 to TRBJ2-3, with TRBD2 matching over 12 bases. The CDR3 length is 16 residues. The germline gives CDR1 SEHNR, CDR2 FQNEAQ (reference sequence). With V trimmed by 5 bases and J by 3 bases, 6 bases remained unmatched.

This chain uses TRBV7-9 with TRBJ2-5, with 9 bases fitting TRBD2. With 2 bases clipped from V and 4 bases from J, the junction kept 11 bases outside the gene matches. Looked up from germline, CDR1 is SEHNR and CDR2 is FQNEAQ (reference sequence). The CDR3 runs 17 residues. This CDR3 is CASSLFDLAGYRETQYF. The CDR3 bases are TGTGCCAGCAGCTTATTTGATCTAGCGGGATATAGAGAGACCCAGTACTTC.

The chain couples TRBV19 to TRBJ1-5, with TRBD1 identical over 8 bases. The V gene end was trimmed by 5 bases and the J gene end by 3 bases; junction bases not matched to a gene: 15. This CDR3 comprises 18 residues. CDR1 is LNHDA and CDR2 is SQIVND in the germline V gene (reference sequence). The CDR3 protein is CASSRTGVQGVFNQPQHF. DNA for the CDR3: TGTGCCAGTAGTCGGACGGGGGTACAGGGGGTTTTCAATCAGCCCCAGCATTTT.

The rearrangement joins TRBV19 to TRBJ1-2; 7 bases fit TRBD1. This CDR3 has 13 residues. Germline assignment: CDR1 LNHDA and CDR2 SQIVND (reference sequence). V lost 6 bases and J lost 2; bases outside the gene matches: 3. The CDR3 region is CASRTGLNYGYTF. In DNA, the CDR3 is TGTGCCAGTAGGACAGGGTTAAACTATGGCTACACCTTC.

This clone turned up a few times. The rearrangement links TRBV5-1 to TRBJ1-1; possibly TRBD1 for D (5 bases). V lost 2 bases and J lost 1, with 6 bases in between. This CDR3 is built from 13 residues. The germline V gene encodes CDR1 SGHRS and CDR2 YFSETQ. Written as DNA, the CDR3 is TGCGCCAGCAGCTTCGGACAGAACACTGAAGCTTTCTTT. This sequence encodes CASSFGQNTEAFF.

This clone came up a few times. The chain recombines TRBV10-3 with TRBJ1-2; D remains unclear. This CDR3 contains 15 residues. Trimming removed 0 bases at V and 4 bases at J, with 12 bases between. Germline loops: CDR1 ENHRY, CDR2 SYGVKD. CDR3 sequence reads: CAISESPGYTYGYTF. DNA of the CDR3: TGTGCCATCAGTGAGTCGCCGGGATACACCTATGGCTACACCTTC.

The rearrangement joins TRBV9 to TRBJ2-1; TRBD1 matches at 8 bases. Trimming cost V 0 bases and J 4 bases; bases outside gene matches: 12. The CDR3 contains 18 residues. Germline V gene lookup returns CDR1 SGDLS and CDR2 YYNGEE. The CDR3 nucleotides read TGTGCCAGCAGCGTAGGGCGGTCGGACAGGGAACGGTACAATGAGCAGTTCTTC. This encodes CASSVGRSDRERYNEQFF. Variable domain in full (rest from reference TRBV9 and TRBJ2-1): DSGVTQTPKHLITATGQRVTLRCSPRSGDLSVYWYQQSLDQGLQFLIQYYNGEERAKGNILERFSAQQFPDLHSELNLSSLELGDSALYFCASSVGRSDRERYNEQFFGPGTRLTVL.

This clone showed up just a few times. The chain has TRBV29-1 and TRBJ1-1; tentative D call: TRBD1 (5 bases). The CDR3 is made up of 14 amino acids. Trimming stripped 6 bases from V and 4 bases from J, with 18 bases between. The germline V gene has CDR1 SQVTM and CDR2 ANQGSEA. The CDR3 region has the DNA TGCAGCGTGGGCTCTAAGGGGAGGAGCACTGAAGCTTTCTTT. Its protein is CSVGSKGRSTEAFF.